This T cell receptor (beta chain) comes out of a study of blood T cells in healthy people across ages. This clonotype was picked up a small number of times. Its antigen is currently unknown. Study-wide findings and caveats: Diversity estimates drawn from one million T cells were deemed underestimates.

Healthy Russian Caucasian donors spanned ages roughly 6 to 90 years. This CDR3 region has 13 residues. Germline CDR1 is SQVTM and CDR2 is ANQGSEA. Trimming removed 7 bases from V and 2 bases from J, with 14 bases in between. Next came a second PCR, run for about 6 to 11 cycles, which used a sample-barcoded 5' primer along with a J-beta primer mix. Each of the cDNA molecules was tagged by a template-switch adaptor with 12 random nucleotides. Using its own MiXCR run on the 5' RACE reads, TCRdb lists one record per CDR3 protein. The sample has roughly 730,000 distinct CDR3 sequences; roughly three fifths are singletons.

The chain carries TRBV29-1 and TRBJ1-1, with D possibly matching TRBD1 (6 bases). The TCR comes from a man aged 35 to 55 in good health. The sequencing sample was made of blood. As DNA, the CDR3 is TGCAGCGCCATACAGGGATACAACACTGAAGCTTTCTTT. This translates into CSAIQGYNTEAFF.